The 11 T cell receptor beta chains below all came from one sample that was sequenced in a study of cytomegalovirus exposure and HLA in healthy donors. The PCR contained 60 Vbeta and 13 Jbeta primers. Clones were read by immunoSEQ multiplex PCR, and TCRdb kept only the in-frame ones, dropping some. The repertoire table contains more than 100,000 clones. Sequenced material: PBMCs. These receptor sequences come from a man aged 40-55 years in good health and CMV-seronegative.

The chain couples TRBV7-9 to TRBJ2-3, with TRBD1 as a possible D gene (6 bases). The CDR3 totals 14 residues. Germline-derived CDR1 and CDR2 are SEHNR and FQNEAQ (reference sequence). Trimming left V 6 bases short and J 2 bases short, with 12 bases between. Here the CDR3 reads CASSLAGATDTQYF. For the CDR3, the DNA is TGTGCCAGCAGTTTGGCAGGGGCCACAGATACGCAGTATTTT.

The V and J genes are TRBV2 and TRBJ2-7; 8 nucleotides align to TRBD2. The CDR3 length is 15 residues. With 3 bases clipped from V and 6 bases from J, the junction kept 10 bases outside the gene matches. Germline CDR1 SNHLY, CDR2 FYNNEI. The CDR3 protein is CASSEVQAGEVEQYF. CDR3 DNA sequence: TGTGCCAGCAGTGAGGTCCAAGCGGGGGAGGTCGAGCAGTACTTC.

The chain couples TRBV4-3 to TRBJ2-3, with 11 positions matching TRBD2. The CDR3 has 17 residues. CDR1 and CDR2 (germline): LGHNA, YSLEER. J gave up 5 bases and V 1 base, and 8 bases lay outside the gene matches. CDR3 bases: TGCGCCAGCAGCCAAGCGGTTACTAGCGGGGGATTAGATACGCAGTATTTT. It translates to CASSQAVTSGGLDTQYF.

The chain carries TRBV4-1 and TRBJ1-3; TRBD1 matches at 10 bases. Germline-derived CDR1 and CDR2 are MGHRA and YSYEKL. This CDR3 is built from 19 residues. The trim removed 0 bases at V and 4 bases at J, leaving 12 bases unmatched. This CDR3 reads CASSQDRAVTGGAGNTIYF. DNA of the CDR3: TGCGCCAGCAGCCAAGATAGGGCCGTGACAGGGGGCGCAGGAAACACCATATATTTT.

The chain recombines TRBV11-2 with TRBJ1-1, with 9 bases that match TRBD1. Germline CDR1 and CDR2: SGHAT and FQNNGV. Trimming cost V 5 bases and J 4 bases; bases outside gene matches: 11. The CDR3 is 16 residues long. Here the CDR3 DNA reads TGTGCCAGCAGCCCAGGGGACAGGGTCGATGGCACTGAAGCTTTCTTT. It encodes CASSPGDRVDGTEAFF. Variable domain in full (rest from reference TRBV11-2 and TRBJ1-1): EAGVAQSPRYKIIEKRQSVAFWCNPISGHATLYWYQQILGQGPKLLIQFQNNGVVDDSQLPKDRFSAERLKGVDSTLKIQPAKLEDSAVYLCASSPGDRVDGTEAFFGQGTRLTVV.

V is TRBV6-1 and J is TRBJ1-6; TRBD1 agrees at 9 bases. There are 19 residues in the CDR3. The trim removed 4 bases at V and 0 bases at J, leaving 10 bases unmatched. Germline V gene sequence: CDR1 MNHNS, CDR2 SASEGT. CDR3 protein: CASSGTGTGISSYNSPLHF. CDR3 in DNA: TGTGCCAGCAGTGGGACCGGGACAGGGATCAGCTCCTATAATTCACCCCTCCACTTT.

The chain links TRBV7-9 to TRBJ2-1; D is ambiguous. Germline V lookup: CDR1 SEHNR, CDR2 FQNEAQ (reference sequence). CDR3 length: 12 residues. The germline V and J ends were trimmed by 5 bases and 14 bases, with 16 bases remaining between them. The chain's CDR3 is CASSLTTGSEFF. As DNA, the CDR3 is TGTGCCAGCAGCCTAACTACCGGGTCGGAGTTCTTC.

CDR3: CASRLGLAGVGEQFF. The CDR3 bases are TGTGCCAGCAGGCTCGGACTAGCGGGAGTGGGTGAGCAGTTCTTC. This rearrangement joins TRBV2 to TRBJ2-1; 13 bases are a match to TRBD2. From germline, CDR1 is SNHLY and CDR2 FYNNEI. V gave up 6 bases and J gave up 9 bases; unmatched junction bases: 8. This CDR3 has 15 residues.

The gene calls are TRBV7-2 and TRBJ1-2; possible D gene TRBD1, 5 bases. V lost 3 bases and J 3 bases, leaving 8 bases between the germline ends. The length of the CDR3 is 13 residues. Per germline, CDR1 SGHTA and CDR2 FQGNSA. The CDR3 DNA sequence: TGTGCCAGCAGCTTGGGGCAGCACTATGGCTACACCTTC. Protein sequence: CASSLGQHYGYTF.

In regard to this clone: Sequence at one end of the junction differs from germline and may be a read error. The V call is TRBV28, the J call TRBJ2-5; 7 bases agree with TRBD1. Germline-derived CDR1 and CDR2 are MDHEN and SYDVKM. This CDR3 spans 15 amino acids. CDR3: CASSSPTGTQVTQYF. The CDR3 DNA reads TGTGCCAGCAGTTCCCCGACAGGGACCCAAGTGACCCAGTACTTC.

The J gene is TRBJ1-2, the V gene TRBV6-5; D perhaps matches TRBD1 (6 bases). Germline V gives CDR1 MNHEY, CDR2 SVGAGI. This CDR3 has 12 amino acids. V was pared by 6 bases and J by 6 bases, with 11 bases between. The chain's CDR3 is CASSLDRNGYTF. CDR3 nucleotides: TGTGCCAGCAGCCTCGACAGGAATGGCTACACCTTC.